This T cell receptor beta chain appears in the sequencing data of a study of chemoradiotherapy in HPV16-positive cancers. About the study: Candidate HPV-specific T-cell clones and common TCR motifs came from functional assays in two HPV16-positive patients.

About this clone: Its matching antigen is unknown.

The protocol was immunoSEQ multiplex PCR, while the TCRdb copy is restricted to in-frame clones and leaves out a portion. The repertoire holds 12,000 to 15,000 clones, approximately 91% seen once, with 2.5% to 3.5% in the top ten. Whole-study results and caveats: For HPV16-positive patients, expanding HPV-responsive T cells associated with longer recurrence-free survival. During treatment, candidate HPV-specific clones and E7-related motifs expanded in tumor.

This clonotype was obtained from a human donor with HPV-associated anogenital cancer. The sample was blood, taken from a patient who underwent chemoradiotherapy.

In DNA form, the CDR3 reads TGTGCCAGCAGTCAGGACAGGGATCGAAACATTCAGTACTTC. This codes for CASSQDRDRNIQYF. The J gene is TRBJ2-4, the V gene TRBV6-1; 8 bases are shared with TRBD1. Germline CDR1 MNHNS, CDR2 SASEGT. This CDR3 has 14 amino acids. After removal of 5 bases from V and 6 bases from J, the junction contained 6 bases not matched to a gene.